The 8 T cell receptor beta chains presented below share a single source sample, sequenced in a study of CD8+ T cells in alopecia areata. RNA was isolated and reverse transcribed to cDNA, the sequencing template. Using immunoSEQ multiplex PCR, the repertoire was profiled, and TCRdb retains in-frame clones only, with some absent. This table holds about 170,000 clones, about 67% found once. The specimen was CD8+ T cells sorted from blood, collected at week 0. Every receptor here comes from a human donor with alopecia areata.

This chain joins TRBV7-9 and TRBJ2-2; D is ambiguous. This CDR3 is built from 13 residues. Germline loops: CDR1 SEHNR, CDR2 FQNEAQ (reference sequence). V was shortened by 3 bases and J by 7 bases, with 9 bases between the two germline ends. CDR3 coding DNA: TGTGCCAGCAGCTTCACAAGGGTCGGGGAGCTGTTTTTT. Translating gives CASSFTRVGELFF.

The V gene is TRBV29-1, the J gene TRBJ1-1; maybe TRBD1 (5 bases). Trimming pared 5 bases from V and 1 base from J, leaving 14 bases between. The V gene's germline CDR1 is SQVTM and CDR2 ANQGSEA. The CDR3 consists of 14 residues. CDR3 residues: CSVHTGSSNTEAFF. The CDR3 nucleotides read TGCAGCGTTCATACAGGCAGTTCGAACACTGAAGCTTTCTTT.

The chain carries TRBV29-1 and TRBJ1-2; D not certain. The CDR3 sequence is 13 residues long. Germline-derived CDR1 and CDR2 are SQVTM and ANQGSEA. Trimming stripped 0 bases from V and 1 base from J, with 6 bases between. The CDR3 reads CSVEEAVNYGYTF. The CDR3 DNA is TGCAGCGTTGAAGAGGCGGTTAACTATGGCTACACCTTC. Drawing the rest from reference TRBV29-1 and TRBJ1-2, the complete variable domain is SAVISQKPSRDICQRGTSLTIQCQVDSQVTMMFWYRQQPGQSLTLIATANQGSEATYESGFVIDKFPISRPNLTFSTLTVSNMSPEDSSIYLCSVEEAVNYGYTFGSGTRLTVV.

This clone was detected a few times. The chain couples TRBV4-1 to TRBJ1-6; the D gene is possibly TRBD1 (6 bases). Trimming took 1 base from V and 2 from J, leaving 9 bases between them. Germline V lookup: CDR1 MGHRA, CDR2 YSYEKL. The CDR3 runs 16 residues. The DNA for the CDR3 is TGCGCCAGCAGCCAAGGGACAGCGACCTATAATTCACCCCTCCACTTT. Translating it yields CASSQGTATYNSPLHF.

This clone turned up a few times. The V call is TRBV29-1, the J call TRBJ2-1; D remains ambiguous. This CDR3 is built from 12 residues. The V end lost 7 bases, the J end lost 7 bases, and 14 bases lay between the germline ends. Germline V gene sequence: CDR1 SQVTM, CDR2 ANQGSEA. CDR3 in DNA: TGCAGCGGAATTGGAGAAGGGAATGAGCAGTTCTTC. Its translation: CSGIGEGNEQFF.

This sequence joins TRBV27 and TRBJ2-7; a possible D gene is TRBD1 (6 bases). Germline V CDR1 and CDR2: MNHEY, SMNVEV (reference sequence). The V and J ends lost 5 bases and 6 bases respectively, with 17 bases between them. The CDR3 runs 14 residues. The CDR3 protein is CASSAGTPFLEQYF. In DNA, the CDR3 is TGTGCCAGCAGTGCCGGGACACCTTTCCTCGAGCAGTACTTC.

This clone was found once. V is TRBV13 and J is TRBJ2-3; D uncertain. In germline, CDR1 is PRHDT, CDR2 FYEKMQ (reference sequence). The CDR3 has 15 amino acids. V lost 0 bases and J 4 bases, leaving 11 bases between the germline ends. The chain's CDR3 is CASSLGRSIPDTQYF. The CDR3 region has the DNA TGTGCCAGCAGCTTAGGCCGCTCAATCCCAGATACGCAGTATTTT.

Regarding this clone: In the same sample, other DNA sequences code for this CDR3. The J gene is TRBJ1-5, the V gene TRBV19, with unresolved D. The germline V gene encodes CDR1 LNHDA and CDR2 SQIVND (reference sequence). The germline V and J ends were trimmed by 3 bases and 3 bases, with 3 bases remaining between them. This CDR3 comprises 12 residues. CDR3 sequence (DNA): TGTGCCAGTAGTATCGACAATCAGCCCCAGCATTTT. It yields the protein CASSIDNQPQHF.